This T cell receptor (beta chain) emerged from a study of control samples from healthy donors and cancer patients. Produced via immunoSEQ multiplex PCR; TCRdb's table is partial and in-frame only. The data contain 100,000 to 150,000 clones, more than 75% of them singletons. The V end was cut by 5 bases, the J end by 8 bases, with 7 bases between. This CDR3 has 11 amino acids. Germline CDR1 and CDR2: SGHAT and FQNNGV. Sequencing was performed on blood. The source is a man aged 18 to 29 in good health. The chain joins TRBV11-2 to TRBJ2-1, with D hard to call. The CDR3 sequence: CASSDPYEQFF. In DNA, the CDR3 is TGTGCCAGCAGCGACCCTTATGAGCAGTTCTTC.